The rows below give T cell receptor beta chains drawn from one sample of a study of T cells after yellow fever vaccination. TCRdb used MiXCR to reprocess the 5' RACE reads, holding one entry per CDR3 protein. The sample carries some 300,000 distinct CDR3 sequences, approximately 10% recorded once. Sequences were derived from CD4+ T cells sorted from PBMCs, sampled 5 days after the yellow fever booster vaccination. The receptor source for this set is a man aged 18 to 30 who received the YFV17D yellow fever vaccine. CDR3s leave out the opening cysteine and the closing phenylalanine or tryptophan. A D gene is named only where the DNA matches it firmly. Where a row states a size, it is once, few, many or the class of an expanded clone; other rows omit it.

>TRBV21-1|TRBJ2-1|-|-|17
ASSKGVGTSGGRDNEQF
>TRBV7-9|TRBJ2-3|few|-|14
ASSLVVGDPTDTQY
>TRBV5-8|TRBJ1-5|many|-|13
ASSLVPGGNQPQH
>TRBV20-1|TRBJ2-5|many|-|12
SARVRTSIETQY
>TRBV11-1|TRBJ2-2|-|-|12
ASSLGHNTGELF
>TRBV12-3/TRBV12-4|TRBJ2-7|-|-|13
ASSFGPPISYEQY
>TRBV4-2|TRBJ2-3|-|-|15
ASSQDQGGSSTDTQY
>TRBV5-1|TRBJ2-5|many|-|11
ASNGQIQETQY
>TRBV6-2/TRBV6-3|TRBJ1-1|-|-|10
ASRTRVTEAF
>TRBV6-5|TRBJ2-1|many|-|13
ASSAGQRSYNEQF
>TRBV18|TRBJ1-2|few|-|11
ASSPGGADGYT
>TRBV5-4|TRBJ2-5|few|TRBD2|13
ASSLPSGGQETQY
>TRBV6-4|TRBJ1-1|-|-|11
ASSGKPNTEAF
>TRBV12-5|TRBJ2-3|-|TRBD2|13
ASGVTGLADNRQY
>TRBV30|TRBJ2-7|-|-|11
AWSGGGRYEQY
>TRBV12-3/TRBV12-4|TRBJ2-7|many|TRBD1|11
ASSGQGIYEQY
>TRBV30|TRBJ2-6|few|-|13
AWSVLLSGANVLT
>TRBV11-1|TRBJ2-5|few|TRBD2|14
ASSEPGTSGQETQY
>TRBV7-2|TRBJ2-3|few|-|12
ASKWHEGTDTQY
>TRBV18|TRBJ2-1|few|TRBD1|13
ASSPPGTGRGEQF
>TRBV3-1|TRBJ2-1|-|-|11
ASSQDQLEERF
>TRBV2|TRBJ1-5|-|-|10
ASTKGGQPQH
>TRBV9|TRBJ2-7|few|TRBD2|15
ASSAGGLAGGFYEQY
>TRBV6-4|TRBJ2-6|-|-|13
ASSKDGSGANVLT
>TRBV5-1|TRBJ1-2|-|TRBD1|13
ASSLDSQGARGYT
>TRBV5-1|TRBJ1-2|many|-|13
ASSLGPGIGYGYT
>TRBV18|TRBJ2-7|few|-|13
ASSPSSGAAFEQY
>TRBV20-1|TRBJ1-6|many|TRBD1|14
SARDPQTGTGSPLH
>TRBV18|TRBJ1-6|-|TRBD1|13
ASSSSGQGGSPLH
>TRBV5-1|TRBJ2-2|many|TRBD2|15
ASSLFGSSGGTGELF
>TRBV12-3/TRBV12-4|TRBJ2-2|few|-|14
ASSLPTGRSTGELF
>TRBV4-2|TRBJ1-5|-|-|13
ASSPSRVSNQPQH
>TRBV3-1|TRBJ1-2|many|-|10
ATSFGNYGYT
>TRBV3-1|TRBJ1-2|few|-|9
ASSHREGYT
>TRBV6-5|TRBJ1-5|few|-|11
ASSRDLNQPQH
>TRBV2|TRBJ2-3|few|TRBD2|14
ASSGRWGGNADTQY
>TRBV3-1|TRBJ2-2|many|-|13
ASSRAGTNTGELF
>TRBV6-5|TRBJ2-2|-|-|14
ASRLPGQLNTGELF
>TRBV10-1|TRBJ2-2|-|TRBD1|13
ASSGTGVGTGELF
>TRBV7-2|TRBJ2-5|few|-|13
ASSSLGQGLRTQY
>TRBV7-9|TRBJ2-1|many|TRBD2|13
ASSRTSGGASEQF
>TRBV12-3/TRBV12-4|TRBJ1-2|-|-|11
ASTPTGLWGYT
>TRBV14|TRBJ2-3|-|TRBD2|14
ASSQGTSGPGPTQY
>TRBV10-1|TRBJ2-3|once|-|13
ASSDPHASTDTQY
>TRBV7-2|TRBJ2-7|few|TRBD2|15
ASSLNPSGTSPYEQY
>TRBV20-1|TRBJ2-3|many|TRBD1|13
SAVADRGGTDTQY
>TRBV6-5|TRBJ2-5|-|-|13
ASSYSNQPPETQY
>TRBV5-1|TRBJ2-2|many|-|13
ASSLRVSNTGELF
>TRBV5-4|TRBJ2-3|few|-|13
ASSLDYRGQGTQY
>TRBV4-2|TRBJ1-3|-|-|13
ASSTTGSSGNTIY
>TRBV5-1|TRBJ2-7|many|TRBD2|12
ASSLGTSGYEQY
>TRBV18|TRBJ2-1|-|TRBD2|13
ASSPPSGGANEQF
>TRBV6-5|TRBJ2-1|-|-|13
ASRTTGYSDNEQF